The 15 T cell receptor beta chains below come from one sample, sequenced in a study of blood T cell repertoires in COVID-19. Measured with immunoSEQ multiplex PCR; TCRdb has only the in-frame clones, and not every one. The table shows approximately 330,000 clones, with about nine tenths occurring only once. The specimen sequenced was peripheral blood. The source of these receptors is a man aged 25 to 40 with COVID-19, enrolled during active disease.

The chain is built from TRBV27 and TRBJ1-1, with a possible D match to TRBD1 (5 bases). CDR3 length: 18 residues. The germline V and J ends were trimmed by 3 bases and 5 bases, with 25 bases remaining between them. Germline V gene lookup returns CDR1 MNHEY and CDR2 SMNVEV (reference sequence). Here the CDR3 DNA reads TGTGCCAGCAGTTTGACCCCACCGGGGGGTGGGTTGGAAACTGAAGCTTTCTTT. This sequence encodes CASSLTPPGGGLETEAFF.

This rearrangement joins TRBV2 to TRBJ1-3; D is uncertain. Looked up from germline, CDR1 is SNHLY and CDR2 is FYNNEI. CDR3 length equals 15 residues. V was pared by 10 bases and J by 0 bases, with 16 bases between. CDR3 residues: CATQATGGSGNTIYF. CDR3 in DNA: TGTGCCACCCAAGCGACGGGTGGCTCTGGAAACACCATATATTTT.

The chain links TRBV5-3 to TRBJ1-6; unclear D gene. TRBV5-3 has ORF status, its function being uncertain. V lost 0 bases and J lost 8, with 12 bases in between. The CDR3 covers 15 residues. The CDR3 DNA follows: TGTGCCAGAAGCTTGGTACCAGGTCGGTATTCACCCCTCCACTTT. Translating it yields CARSLVPGRYSPLHF.

The chain has TRBV5-4 and TRBJ2-3, with D possibly being TRBD2 (6 bases). V was trimmed by 0 bases and J by 4 bases, leaving 9 bases between them. This CDR3 is built from 14 residues. CDR1 SGHNT and CDR2 YYREEE come from the germline V gene (reference sequence). The CDR3, as DNA: TGTGCCAGCAGCTTGGAGCGGGCCTCAGATACGCAGTATTTT. This sequence encodes CASSLERASDTQYF.

This clone appeared a single time. V gene TRBV28 combines with J gene TRBJ1-1; D is unclear. The CDR3 covers 16 residues. V lost 7 bases and J lost 0, with 18 bases in between. Germline V gene data show CDR1 as MDHEN and CDR2 as SYDVKM. The CDR3 DNA sequence: TGTGCCAGCACAATCATCAGGTTTTTCATGAACACTGAAGCTTTCTTT. Residues: CASTIIRFFMNTEAFF.

The chain couples TRBV7-6 to TRBJ2-5; 13 nucleotides match TRBD2. The CDR3 loop spans 16 amino acids. Trimming at V came to 3 bases and at J to 1 base, leaving 2 bases not matched to a gene. Germline V gene data show CDR1 as SGHVS and CDR2 as FNYEAQ. This CDR3 is CASSFTSGGVQETQYF. CDR3 bases: TGTGCCAGCAGCTTCACTAGCGGGGGGGTCCAAGAGACCCAGTACTTC.

The chain combines TRBV6-5 with TRBJ2-1, with D tentatively TRBD2 (5 bases). CDR3 length equals 15 residues. V was pared by 2 bases and J by 7 bases, with 15 bases between. CDR1 and CDR2 from the germline V gene are MNHEY and SVGAGI. The CDR3 loop is CASSYGGPPGNEQFF. CDR3 DNA sequence: TGTGCCAGCAGTTACGGCGGGCCTCCCGGGAATGAGCAGTTCTTC.

The chain is built from TRBV7-2 and TRBJ1-4; tentatively, D is TRBD1 (5 bases). CDR1 is SGHTA and CDR2 is FQGNSA in the germline V gene. The CDR3 contains 14 residues. Trimming shortened V by 5 bases and J by 0 bases, and 7 bases separated the two germline ends. In DNA, the CDR3 is TGTGCCAGCAGCCCGACAGCAACTAATGAAAAACTGTTTTTT. Translated, it gives CASSPTATNEKLFF.

The rearrangement joins TRBV19 to TRBJ1-1; 8 nucleotides agree with TRBD1. The germline gives CDR1 LNHDA, CDR2 SQIVND (reference sequence). Unmatched junction bases numbered 10, after V lost 3 bases and J lost 1 base. The CDR3 runs 17 residues. DNA of the CDR3: TGTGCCAGTAGTATCGGCCCTCCGGGGACAGGGAACACTGAAGCTTTCTTT. Translated, it gives CASSIGPPGTGNTEAFF.

The J gene is TRBJ1-5, the V gene TRBV6-2 or TRBV6-3, with a tentative D call TRBD1 (6 bases). This CDR3 has 16 residues. Germline V gene sequence: CDR1 MNHEY, CDR2 SVGEGT. The ends were cut back, 4 bases at V and 10 bases at J, with 23 bases in the middle. For the CDR3, the DNA is TGTGCCAGCAGTTCCGCCGGGACAAGGACCTTCGCCCCCCAGCATTTT. It yields the protein CASSSAGTRTFAPQHF.

This chain connects TRBV2 to TRBJ1-1, with 7 bases identical to TRBD1. CDR3 length: 15 amino acids. The germline V gene encodes CDR1 SNHLY and CDR2 FYNNEI. Unmatched junction bases numbered 10, after V lost 4 bases and J lost 5 bases. The CDR3 spells CASSAGQARRTEAFF. DNA of the CDR3: TGTGCCAGCAGTGCCGGACAGGCCCGAAGGACTGAAGCTTTCTTT.

V gene TRBV27 combines with J gene TRBJ2-2; TRBD2 is a possible D gene (6 bases). The germline V and J ends were trimmed by 6 bases and 6 bases, with 14 bases remaining between them. Germline CDR1 is MNHEY and CDR2 is SMNVEV (reference sequence). This CDR3 region has 14 residues. The CDR3 bases are TGTGCCAGCAGGTGGGACTTCATGTCCGGGGAGCTGTTTTTT. It translates to CASRWDFMSGELFF.

The chain joins TRBV4-2 to TRBJ2-1, with 11 bases matching TRBD2. Germline CDR1 reads LGHNA; CDR2 reads YNFKEQ. The CDR3 extends over 15 amino acids. Unmatched junction bases numbered 8, after V lost 4 bases and J lost 9 bases. This CDR3 is CASSLTSGRTGEQFF. The CDR3 bases are TGTGCCAGCAGCCTTACTAGCGGGAGAACTGGTGAGCAGTTCTTC.

The rearrangement uses TRBV5-1 and TRBJ1-2, with D possibly being TRBD1 (5 bases). V was shortened by 3 bases and J by 4 bases, with 7 bases between the two germline ends. Germline values: CDR1 SGHRS, CDR2 YFSETQ. The CDR3 sequence is 12 residues long. This CDR3 is CASSSGVYGYTF. The DNA for the CDR3 is TGCGCCAGCAGCTCGGGGGTCTATGGCTACACCTTC.

The chain is built from TRBV6-2 or TRBV6-3 and TRBJ1-1; TRBD1 aligns across 7 bases. The CDR3 spans 18 residues. Germline V gene sequence: CDR1 MNHEY, CDR2 SVGEGT. V lost 1 base, J lost 1 base, and 12 bases stayed unmatched. The CDR3 loop reads CASSYYFPGTAENTEAFF. CDR3 coding DNA: TGTGCCAGCAGTTACTATTTTCCCGGGACAGCGGAGAACACTGAAGCTTTCTTT.